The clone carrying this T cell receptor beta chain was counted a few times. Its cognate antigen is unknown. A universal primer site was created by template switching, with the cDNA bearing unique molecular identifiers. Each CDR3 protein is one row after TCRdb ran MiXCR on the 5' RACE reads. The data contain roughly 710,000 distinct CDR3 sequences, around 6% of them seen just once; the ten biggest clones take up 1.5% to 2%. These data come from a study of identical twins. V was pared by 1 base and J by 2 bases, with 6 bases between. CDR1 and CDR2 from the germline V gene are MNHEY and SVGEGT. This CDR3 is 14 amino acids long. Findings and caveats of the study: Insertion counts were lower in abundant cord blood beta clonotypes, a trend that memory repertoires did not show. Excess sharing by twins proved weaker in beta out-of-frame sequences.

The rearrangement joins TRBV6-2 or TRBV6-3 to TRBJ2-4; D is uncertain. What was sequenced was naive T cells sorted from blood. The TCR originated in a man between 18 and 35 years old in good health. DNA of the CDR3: TGTGCCAGCAGTTACTGGGGTACCAAAAACATTCAGTACTTC. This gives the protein CASSYWGTKNIQYF.